The T cell receptor beta chain under discussion was sequenced for a study of T cell repertoires in cytomegalovirus infection. Study at large: Well-studied HLA-B-restricted epitopes and recently identified HLA-C-restricted epitopes of CMV were both used in the study. CMV infection together with matching HLA type was indicated by public TCR beta signatures. Study-level points and caveats: Summed frequency of shared TCR beta families picked out CMV carriers who also had the relevant HLA.

This clonotype was counted only a few times. Its antigen is not known. This CDR3 has 13 amino acids. Trimming pared 7 bases from V and 8 bases from J, leaving 17 bases between. One entry per CDR3 protein results from TCRdb running MiXCR on the reads. The sample carries about 71,000 distinct CDR3 sequences, 20% to 25% recorded once. Sequencing was performed on CD8+ T cells from cultured PBMCs, taken from culture after CMV antigen stimulation. This TCR came from a human donor in good health (CMV status not recorded). Some clones in this sample may be carry-over from other donors' samples. This chain joins TRBV12-3 or TRBV12-4 and TRBJ1-2; D is unclear. The CDR3 reads CASNSPGRSGYTF. DNA for the CDR3: TGTGCCAGCAATTCCCCGGGAAGATCGGGCTACACCTTC.